This entry lists 4 T cell receptor beta chains sequenced from one sample in a study of shared clonotypes between healthy human individuals. This table comes from immunoSEQ multiplex PCR, and its TCRdb copy is limited to in-frame clones, with some not included. The table includes roughly 2.6 million clones, 85% to 95% detected once. Sequencing was performed on naive CD4+ T cells sorted from blood. Stated subset: CD45RA+ positively selected. The receptors stem from a man aged 18 to 35 in good health.

V gene TRBV28 combines with J gene TRBJ2-1, with D perhaps matching TRBD1 (6 bases). V shed 8 bases and J shed 6 bases, with 14 bases lying between them. The germline CDR1 and CDR2 sequences are MDHEN and SYDVKM. The CDR3 has 13 residues. The CDR3 is CASAPGDGNEQFF. Here the CDR3 DNA reads TGTGCCAGCGCCCCAGGGGACGGCAATGAGCAGTTCTTC. The variable domain in full, with the rest retrieved from reference TRBV28 and TRBJ2-1, is DVKVTQSSRYLVKRTGEKVFLECVQDMDHENMFWYRQDPGLGLRLIYFSYDVKMKEKGDIPEGYSVSREKKERFSLILESASTNQTSMYLCASAPGDGNEQFFGPGTRLTVL.

This chain links TRBV30 with TRBJ2-3, with TRBD1 identical over 10 bases. Germline loops: CDR1 GTSNPN, CDR2 SVGIG (reference sequence). The CDR3 totals 14 residues. The V and J ends lost 2 bases and 4 bases, in that order; junction bases with no gene match: 3. CDR3 nucleotide sequence: TGTGCCTGGAGTCGAGGACAGGGGGCAGATACGCAGTATTTT. Protein: CAWSRGQGADTQYF. Combining the CDR3 with reference TRBV30 and TRBJ2-3 gives the whole variable domain SQTIHQWPATLVQPVGSPLSLECTVEGTSNPNLYWYRQAAGRGLQLLFYSVGIGQISSEVPQNLSASRPQDRQFILSSKKLLLSDSGFYLCAWSRGQGADTQYFGPGTRLTVL.

This clone occurred a few times. The rearrangement uses TRBV28 and TRBJ1-1, with 7 nucleotides matching TRBD1. Germline CDR1 reads MDHEN; CDR2 reads SYDVKM. V shed 6 bases, J shed 7 bases, and the junction held 5 bases outside the gene matches. The CDR3 covers 12 residues. CDR3 residues: CASRSQGGEAFF. CDR3 nucleotide sequence: TGTGCCAGCAGGTCTCAGGGGGGTGAAGCTTTCTTT.

As concerns this clone: Additional DNA sequences in this sample encode the identical CDR3. The rearrangement joins TRBV6-5 to TRBJ2-1, with D possibly matching TRBD2 (7 bases). V dropped 5 bases and J dropped 7 bases, with 9 bases sitting between them. The CDR3 runs to 12 residues. The V gene's germline CDR1 is MNHEY and CDR2 SVGAGI. CDR3 sequence: CASSRGANEQFF. The CDR3 DNA is TGTGCCAGCAGTCGGGGGGCGAATGAGCAGTTCTTC.